These 24 T cell receptor beta chains originate from one sample sequenced in a study of T cell responses to AZD1222 COVID-19 vaccine. Produced via immunoSEQ multiplex PCR; TCRdb's table is partial and in-frame only. The sample shows about 180,000 clones, around 87% of them seen only once. The sample was peripheral blood, taken on day 0 of AZD1222 vaccination. The receptors originated from an adult in good health.

The J gene is TRBJ1-3, the V gene TRBV5-1, with TRBD1 as a possible D gene (6 bases). V dropped 4 bases and J dropped 3 bases, with 11 bases sitting between them. CDR1 and CDR2 (germline): SGHRS, YFSETQ. CDR3 length equals 14 residues. CDR3 in DNA: TGCGCCAGCAGCGAACAGGGTCTTGGAAACACCATATATTTT. Its protein is CASSEQGLGNTIYF.

The J gene is TRBJ2-7, the V gene TRBV5-6, with D hard to call. The V gene lost 4 bases and the J gene lost 3 bases, with 5 bases spanning the gap. Germline V gives CDR1 SGHDT, CDR2 YYEEEE. CDR3 length: 11 residues. CDR3 sequence reads: CASSNFYEQYF. Written as DNA, the CDR3 is TGTGCCAGCAGCAACTTCTACGAGCAGTACTTC. The full variable domain, completed using reference TRBV5-6 and TRBJ2-7, is DAGVTQSPTHLIKTRGQQVTLRCSPKSGHDTVSWYQQALGQGPQFIFQYYEEEERQRGNFPDRFSGHQFPNYSSELNVNALLLGDSALYLCASSNFYEQYFGPGTRLTVT.

The chain combines TRBV5-1 with TRBJ1-5, with 9 bases identical to TRBD1. V gave up 0 bases and J gave up 3 bases; unmatched junction bases: 1. Looked up from germline, CDR1 is SGHRS and CDR2 is YFSETQ. There are 15 residues in the CDR3. In DNA, the CDR3 is TGCGCCAGCAGCTTGGGGGACAGGGTCAATCAGCCCCAGCATTTT. It encodes CASSLGDRVNQPQHF.

The CDR3 DNA follows: TGTGCCAGTGCAACGGGACAGGGCGGGAATTCACCCCTCCACTTT. This encodes CASATGQGGNSPLHF. The gene calls are TRBV19 and TRBJ1-6; 9 bases fit TRBD1. CDR3 length: 15 residues. Germline values: CDR1 LNHDA, CDR2 SQIVND (reference sequence). Trimming cost V 8 bases and J 7 bases; bases outside gene matches: 9.

The chain links TRBV19 to TRBJ1-3, with TRBD1 identical over 9 bases. Germline V gene sequence: CDR1 LNHDA, CDR2 SQIVND (reference sequence). The ends lost 5 bases at V and 0 bases at J; junction bases unmatched: 8. This CDR3 has 17 residues. The CDR3 spells CASSPGTGFLSGNTIYF. CDR3 in DNA: TGTGCCAGTAGTCCTGGGACAGGGTTCCTCTCTGGAAACACCATATATTTT.

The chain has TRBV6-6 and TRBJ1-2; D remains unclear. This CDR3 contains 12 residues. Germline V gene sequence: CDR1 MNHNY, CDR2 SVGAGI (reference sequence). The V end lost 6 bases, the J end lost 2 bases, and 7 bases lay between the germline ends. The CDR3 reads CASRTQNYGYTF. DNA for the CDR3: TGTGCCAGCAGGACACAGAACTATGGCTACACCTTC.

The V gene is TRBV12-3 or TRBV12-4, the J gene TRBJ1-4; D gene uncertain. Trimming took off 2 bases at V and 5 bases at J, with 6 bases between the two ends. The CDR3 loop spans 13 amino acids. The CDR3 region is CASSLFRNEKLFF. CDR3 nucleotides: TGTGCCAGCAGTTTATTTAGGAATGAAAAACTGTTTTTT.

The chain employs TRBV7-2 and TRBJ2-7, with 8 bases identical to TRBD2. The germline V gene has CDR1 SGHTA and CDR2 FQGNSA. There are 14 residues in the CDR3. V lost 5 bases and J lost 3; bases outside the gene matches: 6. CDR3 region: CASSRGGLIYEQYF. Here the CDR3 DNA reads TGTGCCAGCAGCCGGGGGGGACTTATCTACGAGCAGTACTTC.

This chain links TRBV6-5 with TRBJ2-7; a weak D match, TRBD1 (6 bases). CDR3 length equals 13 residues. Per the germline V gene, CDR1 is MNHEY and CDR2 is SVGAGI. V was shortened by 10 bases and J by 0 bases, with 13 bases between the two germline ends. The CDR3 reads CAIGQRGSYEQYF. CDR3 DNA: TGTGCCATAGGACAGCGAGGCTCCTACGAGCAGTACTTC.

This chain links TRBV7-2 with TRBJ2-7; D may be TRBD1 or TRBD2 (5 bases each). This CDR3 has 14 residues. From germline, CDR1 is SGHTA and CDR2 FQGNSA. Deletions cut 5 bases from V and 2 bases from J, with 13 bases between. The CDR3 DNA follows: TGTGCCAGCAGCCCCCGTACGGGACCCTACGAGCAGTACTTC. This encodes CASSPRTGPYEQYF.

The chain joins TRBV7-9 to TRBJ2-3; 7 nucleotides match TRBD2. CDR3 length: 18 residues. The V and J ends lost 5 bases and 7 bases, in that order; junction bases with no gene match: 21. Germline V gene data show CDR1 as SEHNR and CDR2 as FQNEAQ (reference sequence). The CDR3 DNA sequence: TGTGCCAGCAGCCGCCTATTAGAAGCGGGGTACCCTTCGAATACGCAGTATTTT. This sequence encodes CASSRLLEAGYPSNTQYF.

This clone was picked up one time. This chain uses TRBV29-1 with TRBJ2-3, with D possibly being TRBD1 (5 bases). V shed 8 bases and J shed 5 bases, with 20 bases lying between them. Germline V gives CDR1 SQVTM, CDR2 ANQGSEA. The CDR3 sequence is 14 residues long. CDR3 sequence (DNA): TGCAGCTCCTACCCCGAGCCCAGGGAAGATACGCAGTATTTT. It specifies CSSYPEPREDTQYF.

This chain links TRBV6-1 with TRBJ1-1, with unresolved D. Deletions cut 4 bases from V and 0 bases from J, with 15 bases between. The length of the CDR3 is 16 residues. Germline values: CDR1 MNHNS, CDR2 SASEGT. DNA of the CDR3: TGTGCCAGCAGTGGAGGACTGGGGAAGGTGAACACTGAAGCTTTCTTT. As protein: CASSGGLGKVNTEAFF.

The rearrangement joins TRBV18 to TRBJ2-7; 9 bases are shared with TRBD2. The CDR3 is 13 residues long. From germline, CDR1 is KGHSH and CDR2 LQKENI. Trimming cost V 3 bases and J 3 bases; bases outside gene matches: 0. The CDR3 sequence: CASSPTSGYEQYF. DNA of the CDR3: TGTGCCAGCTCACCGACTAGCGGCTACGAGCAGTACTTC.

This chain links TRBV7-9 with TRBJ1-5; D gene uncertain. The CDR3 covers 13 residues. The germline V gene has CDR1 SEHNR and CDR2 FQNEAQ (reference sequence). V dropped 2 bases and J dropped 5 bases, with 7 bases sitting between them. The CDR3 spells CASSLTKDQPQHF. DNA of the CDR3: TGTGCCAGCAGCTTAACGAAGGATCAGCCCCAGCATTTT.

As for this clone: The junction differs from germline at one of its ends, possibly a read error. CDR3 in DNA: TGCGCCAGCAGCCATTTGATGAACGCTGAAGCTTTCTTT. This sequence encodes CASSHLMNAEAFF. The chain joins TRBV4-1 to TRBJ1-1; D is ambiguous. Per germline, CDR1 MGHRA and CDR2 YSYEKL. CDR3 length: 13 amino acids.

V and J are TRBV13 and TRBJ2-3; 7 bases line up with TRBD2. This CDR3 has 17 amino acids. Trimming cost V 5 bases and J 0 bases; bases outside gene matches: 11. Germline assignment: CDR1 PRHDT and CDR2 FYEKMQ (reference sequence). The CDR3 sequence is CASSPSASGPSTDTQYF. In nucleotides, the CDR3 is TGTGCCAGCAGCCCATCTGCTAGCGGCCCTAGCACAGATACGCAGTATTTT.

CDR3 nucleotide sequence: TGTGCCAGCAGCCCACCGTGGGCCCAGGGGTCACCCCTCCACTTT. Translating gives CASSPPWAQGSPLHF. The chain couples TRBV7-8 to TRBJ1-6; weak D call: TRBD1 (6 bases). The CDR3 sequence is 15 residues long. V was shortened by 5 bases and J by 10 bases, with 18 bases between the two germline ends. Germline loops: CDR1 SGHVS, CDR2 FQNEAQ.

The chain joins TRBV19 to TRBJ2-1, with 7 bases matching TRBD2. Germline values: CDR1 LNHDA, CDR2 SQIVND (reference sequence). V lost 4 bases to trimming and J lost 0 bases; unmatched junction nucleotides: 6. CDR3 size: 16 residues. CDR3 in amino acids: CASSSGSDLSYNEQFF. The CDR3 region has the DNA TGTGCCAGTAGTAGCGGGAGTGACCTCTCCTACAATGAGCAGTTCTTC.

This chain joins TRBV5-1 and TRBJ1-1; no clear D. This CDR3 is built from 13 residues. V lost 4 bases to trimming and J lost 4 bases, with 11 bases between them. Germline V gene data show CDR1 as SGHRS and CDR2 as YFSETQ. CDR3 DNA sequence: TGCGCCAGCAGCCTGGAAGTGAGCACTGAAGCTTTCTTT. Translating gives CASSLEVSTEAFF.

This chain uses TRBV11-2 with TRBJ2-3, with TRBD1 as a possible D gene (5 bases). Trimming took 5 bases from V and 5 from J, leaving 20 bases between them. CDR3 length: 16 amino acids. Germline V gene data show CDR1 as SGHAT and CDR2 as FQNNGV. Written as DNA, the CDR3 is TGTGCCAGCAGCCCCCCTTACGTGGGGCCTTTAGATACGCAGTATTTT. Translation: CASSPPYVGPLDTQYF.

V is TRBV18 and J is TRBJ2-4, with 7 bases fitting TRBD2. This CDR3 has 15 residues. Germline V lookup: CDR1 KGHSH, CDR2 LQKENI. The ends lost 0 bases at V and 8 bases at J; junction bases unmatched: 7. CDR3 in DNA: TGTGCCAGCTCACCACCGGGCGGGAGAGGGGACATTCAGTACTTC. Translation: CASSPPGGRGDIQYF.

CDR3 amino acids: CASSSRLAESTDTQYF. The CDR3 DNA follows: TGCGCCAGCAGCTCCCGACTAGCGGAGAGCACAGATACGCAGTATTTT. This chain uses TRBV5-1 with TRBJ2-3, with 9 bases aligning to TRBD2. Germline assignment: CDR1 SGHRS and CDR2 YFSETQ. The CDR3 is 16 amino acids. V dropped 3 bases and J dropped 0; count of bases not matched to a gene: 5.

This sequence joins TRBV7-2 and TRBJ2-7; TRBD2 aligns across 12 bases. There are 17 residues in the CDR3. The junction had 4 bases not matched to a gene; V was cut back by 1 base and J by 0 bases. Germline V gene data show CDR1 as SGHTA and CDR2 as FQGNSA. CDR3 nucleotides: TGTGCCAGCAGCTTAGGACTAGCGGGAGCATACTCCTACGAGCAGTACTTC. Translated: CASSLGLAGAYSYEQYF. Based on the CDR3 plus reference TRBV7-2 and TRBJ2-7, the full variable domain is GAGVSQSPSNKVTEKGKDVELRCDPISGHTALYWYRQSLGQGLEFLIYFQGNSAPDKSGLPSDRFSAERTGGSVSTLTIQRTQQEDSAVYLCASSLGLAGAYSYEQYFGPGTRLTVT.